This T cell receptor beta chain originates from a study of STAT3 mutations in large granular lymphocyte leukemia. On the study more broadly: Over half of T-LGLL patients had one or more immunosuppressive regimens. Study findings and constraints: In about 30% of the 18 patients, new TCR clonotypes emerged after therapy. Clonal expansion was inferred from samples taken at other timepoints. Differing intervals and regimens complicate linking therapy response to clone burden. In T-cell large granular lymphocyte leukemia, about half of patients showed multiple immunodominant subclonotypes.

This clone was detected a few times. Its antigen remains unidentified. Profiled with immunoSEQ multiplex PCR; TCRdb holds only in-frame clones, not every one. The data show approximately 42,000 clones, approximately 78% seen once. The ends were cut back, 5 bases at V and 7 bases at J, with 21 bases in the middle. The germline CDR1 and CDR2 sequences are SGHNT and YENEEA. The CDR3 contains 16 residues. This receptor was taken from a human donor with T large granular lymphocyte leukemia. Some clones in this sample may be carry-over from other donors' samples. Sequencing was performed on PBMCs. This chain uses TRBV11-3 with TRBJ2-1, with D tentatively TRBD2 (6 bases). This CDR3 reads CASSRGESGGSNEQFF. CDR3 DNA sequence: TGTGCCAGCAGCCGGGGCGAGTCCGGGGGATCGAATGAGCAGTTCTTC.